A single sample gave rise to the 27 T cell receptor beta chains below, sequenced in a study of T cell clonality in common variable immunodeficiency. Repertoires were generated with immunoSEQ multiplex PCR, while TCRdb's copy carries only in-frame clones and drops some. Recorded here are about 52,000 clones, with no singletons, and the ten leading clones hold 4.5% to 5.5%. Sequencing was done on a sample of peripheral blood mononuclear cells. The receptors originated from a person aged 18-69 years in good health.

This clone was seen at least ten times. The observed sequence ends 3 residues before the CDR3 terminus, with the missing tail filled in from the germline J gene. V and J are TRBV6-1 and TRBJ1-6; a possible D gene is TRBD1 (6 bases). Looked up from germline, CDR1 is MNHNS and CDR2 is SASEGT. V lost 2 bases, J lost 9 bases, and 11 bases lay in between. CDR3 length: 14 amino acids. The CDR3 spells CASSERRGGSPLHF. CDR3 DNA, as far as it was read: TGTGCCAGCAGTGAAAGAAGGGGGGGTTCACCC.

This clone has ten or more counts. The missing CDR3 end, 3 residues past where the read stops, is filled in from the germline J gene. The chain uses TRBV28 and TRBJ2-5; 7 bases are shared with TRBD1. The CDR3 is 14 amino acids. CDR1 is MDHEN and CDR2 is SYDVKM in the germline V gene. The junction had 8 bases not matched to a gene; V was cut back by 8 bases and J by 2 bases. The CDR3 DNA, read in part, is TGTGCCAGCGTCAAGGGGGCAGAGCAAGAGACC. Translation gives CASVKGAEQET. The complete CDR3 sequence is CASVKGAEQETQYF.

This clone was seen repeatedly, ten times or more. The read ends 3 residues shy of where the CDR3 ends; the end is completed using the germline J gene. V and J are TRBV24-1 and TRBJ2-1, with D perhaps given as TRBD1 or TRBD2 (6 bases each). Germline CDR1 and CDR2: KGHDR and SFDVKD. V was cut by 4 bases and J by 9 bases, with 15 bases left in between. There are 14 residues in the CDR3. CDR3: CATSDGDKGGEQFF. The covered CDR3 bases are TGTGCCACCAGTGACGGGGACAAGGGAGGTGAG.

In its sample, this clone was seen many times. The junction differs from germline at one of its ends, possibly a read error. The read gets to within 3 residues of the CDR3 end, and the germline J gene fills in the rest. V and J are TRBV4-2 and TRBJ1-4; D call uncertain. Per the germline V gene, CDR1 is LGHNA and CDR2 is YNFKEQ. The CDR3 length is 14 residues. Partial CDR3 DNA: TGCGCCAGCAGCCAAGAGAGATCGGATGAAAAA. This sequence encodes CASSQERSDEK. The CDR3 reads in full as CASSQERSDEKLFF.

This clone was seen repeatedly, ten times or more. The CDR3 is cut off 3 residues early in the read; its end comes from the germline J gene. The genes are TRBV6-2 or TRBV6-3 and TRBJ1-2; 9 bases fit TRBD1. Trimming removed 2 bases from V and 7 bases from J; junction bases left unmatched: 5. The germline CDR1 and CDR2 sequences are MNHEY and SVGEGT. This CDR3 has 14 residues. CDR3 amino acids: CASSYRDRASGYTF. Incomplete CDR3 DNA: TGTGCCAGCAGTTACCGGGACAGGGCGAGTGGC.

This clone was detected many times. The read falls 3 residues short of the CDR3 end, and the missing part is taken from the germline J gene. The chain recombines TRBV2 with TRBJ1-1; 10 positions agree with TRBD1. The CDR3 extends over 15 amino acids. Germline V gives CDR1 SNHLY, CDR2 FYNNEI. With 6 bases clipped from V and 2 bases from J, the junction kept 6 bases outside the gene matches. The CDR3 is CASRRDRGPNTEAFF. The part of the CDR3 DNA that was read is TGTGCCAGCAGGAGGGACAGGGGCCCCAACACTGAA.

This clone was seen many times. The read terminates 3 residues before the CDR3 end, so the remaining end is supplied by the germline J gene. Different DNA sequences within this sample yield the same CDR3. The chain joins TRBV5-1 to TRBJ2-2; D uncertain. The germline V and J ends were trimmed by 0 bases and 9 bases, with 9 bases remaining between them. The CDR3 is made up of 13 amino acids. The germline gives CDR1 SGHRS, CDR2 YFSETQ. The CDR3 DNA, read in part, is TGCGCCAGCAGCTTGGACTATCAACGGGAG. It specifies CASSLDYQRE. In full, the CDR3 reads CASSLDYQRELFF.

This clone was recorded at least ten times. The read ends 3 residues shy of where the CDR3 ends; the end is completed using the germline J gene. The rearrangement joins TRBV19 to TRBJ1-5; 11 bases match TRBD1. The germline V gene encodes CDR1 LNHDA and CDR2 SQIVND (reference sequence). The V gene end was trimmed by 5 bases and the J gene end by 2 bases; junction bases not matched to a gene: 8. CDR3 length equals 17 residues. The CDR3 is CASSSMDRGLRNQPQHF. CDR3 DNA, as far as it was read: TGTGCCAGTAGTTCAATGGACAGGGGGCTTCGCAATCAGCCC.

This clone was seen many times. The CDR3 here is CASSGVQINQPQHF. Partial CDR3 DNA: TGTGCCAGCAGTGGTGTACAGATCAATCAGCCC. The genes are TRBV2 and TRBJ1-5; D is undetermined. The DNA ends 3 residues before the CDR3 does, and the rest of the CDR3 is filled in from the germline J gene. This CDR3 comprises 14 residues. The germline CDR1 and CDR2 sequences are SNHLY and FYNNEI. Trimming stripped 4 bases from V and 3 bases from J, with 10 bases between.

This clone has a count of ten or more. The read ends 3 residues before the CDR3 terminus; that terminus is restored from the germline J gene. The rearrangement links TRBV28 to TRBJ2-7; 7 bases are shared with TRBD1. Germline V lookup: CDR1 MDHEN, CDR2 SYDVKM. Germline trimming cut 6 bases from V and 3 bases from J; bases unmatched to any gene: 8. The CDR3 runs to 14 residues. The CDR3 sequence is CASSPTGVYYEQYF. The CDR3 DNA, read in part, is TGTGCCAGCAGCCCCACAGGGGTTTACTACGAG.

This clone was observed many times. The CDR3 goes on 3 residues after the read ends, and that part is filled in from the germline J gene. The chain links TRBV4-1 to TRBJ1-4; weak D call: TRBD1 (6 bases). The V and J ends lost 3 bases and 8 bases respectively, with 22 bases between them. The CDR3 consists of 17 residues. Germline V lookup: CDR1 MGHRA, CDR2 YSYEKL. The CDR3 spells CASSHDRAGAEREKLFF. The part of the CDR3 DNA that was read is TGCGCCAGCAGCCATGATAGAGCAGGGGCAGAGAGGGAAAAA.

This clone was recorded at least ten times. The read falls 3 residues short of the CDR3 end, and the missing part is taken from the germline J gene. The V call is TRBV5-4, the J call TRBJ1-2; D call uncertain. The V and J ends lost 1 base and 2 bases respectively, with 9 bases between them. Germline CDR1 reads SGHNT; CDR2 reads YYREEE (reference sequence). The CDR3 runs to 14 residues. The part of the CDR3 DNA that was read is TGTGCCAGCAGCTTGTCTACAGACAACTATGGC. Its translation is CASSLSTDNYG. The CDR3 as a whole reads CASSLSTDNYGYTF.

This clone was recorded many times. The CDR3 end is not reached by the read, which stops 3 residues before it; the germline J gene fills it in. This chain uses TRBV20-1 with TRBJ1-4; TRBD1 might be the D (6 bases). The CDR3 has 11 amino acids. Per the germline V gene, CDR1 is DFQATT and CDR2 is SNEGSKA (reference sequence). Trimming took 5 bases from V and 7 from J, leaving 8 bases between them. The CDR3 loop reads CSAGGAEKLFF. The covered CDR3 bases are TGCAGTGCTGGGGGGGCTGAAAAA.

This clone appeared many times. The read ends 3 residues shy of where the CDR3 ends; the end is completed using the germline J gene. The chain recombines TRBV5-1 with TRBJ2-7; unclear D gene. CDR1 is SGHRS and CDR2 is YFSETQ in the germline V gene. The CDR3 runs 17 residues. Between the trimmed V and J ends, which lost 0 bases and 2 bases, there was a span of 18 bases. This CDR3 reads CASSLEVVEAFPYEQYF. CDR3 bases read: TGCGCCAGCAGCTTGGAAGTCGTCGAGGCCTTCCCCTACGAG.

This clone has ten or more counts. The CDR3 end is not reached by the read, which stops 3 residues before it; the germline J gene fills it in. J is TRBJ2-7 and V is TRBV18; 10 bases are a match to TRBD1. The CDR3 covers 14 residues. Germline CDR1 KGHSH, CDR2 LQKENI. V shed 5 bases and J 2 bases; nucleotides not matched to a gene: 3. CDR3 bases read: TGTGCCAGCTCAGGGGGACAGGGGACCTACGAG. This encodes CASSGGQGTYE. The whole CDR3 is CASSGGQGTYEQYF.

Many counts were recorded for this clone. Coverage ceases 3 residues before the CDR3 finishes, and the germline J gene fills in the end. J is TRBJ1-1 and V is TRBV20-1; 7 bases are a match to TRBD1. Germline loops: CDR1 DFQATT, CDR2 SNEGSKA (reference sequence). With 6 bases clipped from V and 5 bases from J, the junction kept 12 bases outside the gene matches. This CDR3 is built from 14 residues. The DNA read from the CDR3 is TGCAGTGCCCTCGGAGTGACAGGGTGGACTGAA. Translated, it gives CSALGVTGWTE. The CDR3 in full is CSALGVTGWTEAFF.

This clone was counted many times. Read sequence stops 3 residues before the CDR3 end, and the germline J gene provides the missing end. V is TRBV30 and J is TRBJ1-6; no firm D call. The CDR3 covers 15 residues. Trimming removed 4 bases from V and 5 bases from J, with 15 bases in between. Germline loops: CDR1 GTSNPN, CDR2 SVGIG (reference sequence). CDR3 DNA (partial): TGTGCCTGGAAACGGGGTTTCGGGGATAATTCACCC. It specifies CAWKRGFGDNSP. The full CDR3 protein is CAWKRGFGDNSPLHF.

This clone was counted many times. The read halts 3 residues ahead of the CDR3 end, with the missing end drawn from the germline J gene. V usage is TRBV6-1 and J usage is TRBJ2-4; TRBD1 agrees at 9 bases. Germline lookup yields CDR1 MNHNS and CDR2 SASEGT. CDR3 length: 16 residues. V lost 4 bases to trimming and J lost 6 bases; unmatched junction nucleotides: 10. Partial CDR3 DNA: TGTGCCAGCAGTGCCCTCCCGGGACAGGGCCCAAACATT. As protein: CASSALPGQGPNI. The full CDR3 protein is CASSALPGQGPNIQYF.

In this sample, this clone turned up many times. The CDR3: CASSVTPTGELFF. The covered CDR3 bases are TGTGCCAGCAGCGTAACTCCTACCGGGGAG. This sequence joins TRBV9 and TRBJ2-2; no clear D gene. Read data end 3 residues before the CDR3 end; the end is taken from the germline J gene. Germline-derived CDR1 and CDR2 are SGDLS and YYNGEE. This CDR3 spans 13 amino acids. Trimming removed 1 base from V and 5 bases from J, with 6 bases in between.

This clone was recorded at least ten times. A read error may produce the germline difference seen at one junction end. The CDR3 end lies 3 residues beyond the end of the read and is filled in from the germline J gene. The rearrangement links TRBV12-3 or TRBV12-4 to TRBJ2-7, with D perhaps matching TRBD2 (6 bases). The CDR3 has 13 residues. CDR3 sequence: CASKGTASSEQYF. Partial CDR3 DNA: TGTGCCAGTAAGGGGACTGCCTCCTCCGAG.

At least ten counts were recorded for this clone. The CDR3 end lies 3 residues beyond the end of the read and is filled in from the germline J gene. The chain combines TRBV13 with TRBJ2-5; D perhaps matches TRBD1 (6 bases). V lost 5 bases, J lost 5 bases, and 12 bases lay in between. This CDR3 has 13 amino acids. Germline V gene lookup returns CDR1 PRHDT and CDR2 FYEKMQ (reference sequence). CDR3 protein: CASSPGHAETQYF. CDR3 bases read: TGTGCCAGCAGCCCGGGACACGCGGAGACC.

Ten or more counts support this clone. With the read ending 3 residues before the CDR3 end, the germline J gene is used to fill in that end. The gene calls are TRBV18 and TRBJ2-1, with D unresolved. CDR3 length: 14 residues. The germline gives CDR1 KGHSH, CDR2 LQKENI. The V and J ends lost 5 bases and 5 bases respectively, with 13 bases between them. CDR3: CASSADSRNNEQFF. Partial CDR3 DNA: TGTGCCAGCTCAGCTGATAGCAGAAACAATGAG.

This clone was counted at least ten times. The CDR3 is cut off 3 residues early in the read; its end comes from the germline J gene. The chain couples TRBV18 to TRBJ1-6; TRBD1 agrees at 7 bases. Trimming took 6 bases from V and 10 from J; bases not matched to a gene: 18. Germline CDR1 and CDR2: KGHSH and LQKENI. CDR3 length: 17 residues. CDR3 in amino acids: CASSPGTAGKLTSPLHF. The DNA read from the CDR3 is TGTGCCAGCTCCCCAGGGACAGCGGGCAAATTGACGTCACCC.

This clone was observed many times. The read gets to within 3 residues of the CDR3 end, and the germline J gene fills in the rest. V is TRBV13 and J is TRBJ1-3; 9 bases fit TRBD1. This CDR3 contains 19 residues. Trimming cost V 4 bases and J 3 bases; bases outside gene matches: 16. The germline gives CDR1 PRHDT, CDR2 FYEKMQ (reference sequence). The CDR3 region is CASSSTTTEGTGNGNTIYF. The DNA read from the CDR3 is TGTGCCAGCAGCTCAACTACGACGGAAGGGACAGGGAATGGAAACACC.

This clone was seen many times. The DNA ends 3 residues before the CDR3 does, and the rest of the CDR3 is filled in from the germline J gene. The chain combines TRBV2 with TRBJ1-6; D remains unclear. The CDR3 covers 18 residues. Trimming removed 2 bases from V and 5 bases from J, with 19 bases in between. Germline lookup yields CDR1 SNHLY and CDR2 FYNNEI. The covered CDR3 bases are TGTGCCAGCAGTGAACAGGCGTGGAAGAACCACAATAATTCACCC. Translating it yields CASSEQAWKNHNNSP. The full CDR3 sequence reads CASSEQAWKNHNNSPLHF.

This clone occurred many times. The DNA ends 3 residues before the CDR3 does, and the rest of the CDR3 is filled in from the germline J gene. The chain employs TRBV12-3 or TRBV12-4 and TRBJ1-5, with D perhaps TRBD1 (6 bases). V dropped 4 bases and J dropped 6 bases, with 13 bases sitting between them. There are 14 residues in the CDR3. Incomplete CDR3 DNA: TGTGCCAGCAGTTCACAGGGTATCGGTCAGCCC. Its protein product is CASSSQGIGQP. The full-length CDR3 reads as CASSSQGIGQPQHF.

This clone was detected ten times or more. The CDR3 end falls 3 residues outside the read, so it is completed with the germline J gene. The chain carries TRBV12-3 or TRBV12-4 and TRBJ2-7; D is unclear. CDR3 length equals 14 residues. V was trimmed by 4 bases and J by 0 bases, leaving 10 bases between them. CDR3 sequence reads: CASSSGDFSYEQYF. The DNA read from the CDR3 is TGTGCCAGCAGTTCGGGTGACTTCTCCTACGAG.